One and the same sample provided the 12 T cell receptor beta chains below, sequenced in a study of blood T cells in healthy people across ages. Primed by a sample-barcoded 5' primer and a J-beta primer mix, a second PCR proceeded for 7 to 11 cycles. In TCRdb, the 5' RACE reads were re-called with MiXCR into one record per CDR3 protein. The sample consists of over 1,200,000 distinct CDR3 sequences, around 59% of them appearing once. The sequenced material came from blood. The source is a man younger than 30 in good health.

The chain has TRBV24-1 and TRBJ2-7; D is unclear. CDR1 is KGHDR, CDR2 SFDVKD, per germline. Trimming removed 6 bases from V and 2 bases from J, with 10 bases in between. CDR3 length: 13 amino acids. The CDR3 loop is CATSYNRTYEQYF. Written as DNA, the CDR3 is TGTGCCACCAGTTACAACAGAACCTACGAGCAGTACTTC.

This rearrangement joins TRBV20-1 to TRBJ1-5; 7 nucleotides match TRBD1. Germline V gene sequence: CDR1 DFQATT, CDR2 SNEGSKA (reference sequence). CDR3 length: 14 residues. V lost 4 bases to trimming and J lost 2 bases; unmatched junction nucleotides: 5. CDR3 in DNA: TGCAGTGCTACCCGAGGACAGGGCAATCAGCCCCAGCATTTT. As protein: CSATRGQGNQPQHF.

V gene TRBV4-2 combines with J gene TRBJ1-1; D gene ambiguous. Trimming took 4 bases from V and 4 from J, leaving 19 bases between them. CDR1 and CDR2 from the germline V gene are LGHNA and YNFKEQ. This CDR3 is built from 16 residues. Here the CDR3 DNA reads TGTGCCAGCAGCCCGAAACAGAGAAAGAGTCGCACTGAAGCTTTCTTT. This gives the protein CASSPKQRKSRTEAFF.

This clonotype was found a few times. The V call is TRBV7-9, the J call TRBJ2-1; TRBD2 aligns across 11 bases. Germline V lookup: CDR1 SEHNR, CDR2 FQNEAQ (reference sequence). CDR3 length equals 16 residues. Losses at the gene ends were 3 bases for V and 5 bases for J; bases not matched to a gene: 6. CDR3 bases: TGTGCCAGCAGCTTCGTAGCGGGAGGGCCCAACAATGAGCAGTTCTTC. Translation gives CASSFVAGGPNNEQFF.

The chain combines TRBV6-5 with TRBJ1-5; D is undetermined. CDR1 and CDR2 (germline): MNHEY, SVGAGI. Trimming stripped 2 bases from V and 7 bases from J, with 9 bases between. The CDR3 extends over 13 amino acids. CDR3 nucleotide sequence: TGTGCCAGCAGTTACAGGGAGAGCCAGCCCCAGCATTTT. It codes for CASSYRESQPQHF.

This clonotype was found a few times. The V gene is TRBV9, the J gene TRBJ2-1, with 9 bases lining up with TRBD2. Germline CDR1 reads SGDLS; CDR2 reads YYNGEE. V lost 4 bases and J lost 2; bases outside the gene matches: 4. The CDR3 covers 15 residues. The CDR3 DNA is TGTGCCAGCAGCACCAGCGGGGGGCCCTACAATGAGCAGTTCTTC. Residues: CASSTSGGPYNEQFF.

The V gene is TRBV5-1, the J gene TRBJ2-7, with D maybe TRBD1 (6 bases). Trimming took 4 bases from V and 0 from J, leaving 17 bases between them. CDR3 length equals 16 residues. Germline CDR1 SGHRS, CDR2 YFSETQ. This CDR3 reads CASSGQGTAGSYEQYF. The CDR3 nucleotides are TGCGCCAGCAGCGGTCAGGGGACCGCGGGCTCCTACGAGCAGTACTTC.

The rearrangement links TRBV2 to TRBJ2-6; 11 bases align to TRBD2. This CDR3 spans 17 amino acids. Germline-derived CDR1 and CDR2 are SNHLY and FYNNEI. V dropped 7 bases and J dropped 0; count of bases not matched to a gene: 5. CDR3 in amino acids: CASITSGRDSGANVLTF. CDR3 nucleotide sequence: TGTGCCAGCATCACTAGCGGGAGAGACTCTGGGGCCAACGTCCTGACTTTC.

The gene calls are TRBV6-5 and TRBJ1-1; TRBD1 matches at 7 bases. Trimming at V came to 4 bases and at J to 0 bases, leaving 8 bases not matched to a gene. Looked up from germline, CDR1 is MNHEY and CDR2 is SVGAGI. The CDR3 runs 16 residues. The DNA of the CDR3 is TGTGCCAGCAGTTTTACCCCGACAGGGATGAACACTGAAGCTTTCTTT. It specifies CASSFTPTGMNTEAFF.

V usage is TRBV4-1 and J usage is TRBJ2-5; 9 positions match TRBD1. The DNA matches TRBJ2-7 better at its end, which makes the J call doubtful. The CDR3 length is 15 residues. CDR1 is MGHRA and CDR2 is YSYEKL in the germline V gene. The CDR3, as DNA: TGCGCCAGCAGCCGTCCTGGGACAGGGACTTACGAGCAGTACTTC. Translating gives CASSRPGTGTYEQYF.

CDR3 in DNA: TGCAGTGCGGTCGGACTATCTTTCTACGAGCAGTACTTC. Translation gives CSAVGLSFYEQYF. The rearrangement links TRBV20-1 to TRBJ2-4, with TRBD2 as a possible D gene (6 bases). TRBJ2-7 explains the end of the DNA better; the J call may be wrong. The germline CDR1 and CDR2 sequences are DFQATT and SNEGSKA (reference sequence). The CDR3 consists of 13 residues.

V and J are TRBV7-2 and TRBJ1-4, with D possibly being TRBD1 (5 bases). The CDR3 totals 15 residues. Trimming removed 4 bases at V and 7 bases at J, with 16 bases between. Germline-derived CDR1 and CDR2 are SGHTA and FQGNSA. CDR3 loop: CASSSQTDGGEKLFF. The CDR3 DNA reads as TGTGCCAGCAGCTCGCAGACGGACGGGGGTGAAAAACTGTTTTTT.